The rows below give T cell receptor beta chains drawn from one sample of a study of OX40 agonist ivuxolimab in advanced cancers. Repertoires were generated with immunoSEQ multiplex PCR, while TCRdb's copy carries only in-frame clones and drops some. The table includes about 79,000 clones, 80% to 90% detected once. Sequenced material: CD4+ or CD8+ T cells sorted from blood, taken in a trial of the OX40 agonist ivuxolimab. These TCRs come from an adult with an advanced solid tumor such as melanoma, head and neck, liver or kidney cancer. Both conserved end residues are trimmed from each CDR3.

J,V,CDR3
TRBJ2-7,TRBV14,ASSRGTSGVYEQY
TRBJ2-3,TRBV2,ASKGDFTDTQY
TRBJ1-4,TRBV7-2,ASSLGLAGGNEKLF
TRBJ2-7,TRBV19,ASSPQPPREQY
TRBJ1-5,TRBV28,ASSRGEDQPQH
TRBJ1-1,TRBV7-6,ASSRQGGTEAF
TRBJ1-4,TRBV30,ASQKNEKLF
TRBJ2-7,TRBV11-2,ASSSGQAGEQY
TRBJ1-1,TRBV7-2,ASSLGVGDVAF
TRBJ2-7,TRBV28,ASSLWAGPSKGEQY
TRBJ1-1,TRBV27,ASSLHREGTEAF
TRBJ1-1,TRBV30,ACGREFVEAF
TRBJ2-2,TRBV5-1,ASSLVGASNTGELF
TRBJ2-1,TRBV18,ASSPRTGGDNEQF
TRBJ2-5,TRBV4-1,ASSQPRGQAIPQETQY